This TCR beta chain was captured by sequencing in a study of spatial heterogeneity in lung cancer. Across the study: Each unique TCR and UMI combination was seen more than ten times on average in raw reads.

CDR3 length: 12 residues. Germline-derived CDR1 and CDR2 are KGHSH and LQKENI. The V and J ends lost 8 bases and 6 bases respectively, with 14 bases between them. This clonotype was counted between two and nine times. This sample's time point: blood at routine non-recurrence follow-up after resection. The authors sequenced whole RNA from tumor, nontumor lung or frozen PBMC without sorting. TCRdb itself ran the 5' RACE reads through MiXCR, one entry per CDR3 protein. Seen here are approximately 100,000 distinct CDR3 sequences, roughly 21% observed once, and the top ten hold 20% to 25%. The input for sequencing was PBMCs, taken at follow-up. This clonotype was obtained from a male donor with early-stage non-small cell lung cancer. The chain has TRBV18 and TRBJ2-7; no clear D. Here the CDR3 reads CASGLSGVEQYF. The CDR3, as DNA: TGTGCCAGCGGTTTATCGGGCGTCGAGCAGTACTTC.